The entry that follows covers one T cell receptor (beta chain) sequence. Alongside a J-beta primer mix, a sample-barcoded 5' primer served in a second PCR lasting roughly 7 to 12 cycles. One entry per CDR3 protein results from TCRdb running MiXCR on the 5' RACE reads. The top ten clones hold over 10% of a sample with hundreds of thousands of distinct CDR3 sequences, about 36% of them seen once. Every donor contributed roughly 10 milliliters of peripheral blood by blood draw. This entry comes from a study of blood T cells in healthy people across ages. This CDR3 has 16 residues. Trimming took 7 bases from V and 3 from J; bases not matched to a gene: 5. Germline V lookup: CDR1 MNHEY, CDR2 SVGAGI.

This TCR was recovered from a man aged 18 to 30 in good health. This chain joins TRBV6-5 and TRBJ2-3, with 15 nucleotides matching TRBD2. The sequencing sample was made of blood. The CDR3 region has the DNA TGTGCCAGCAACCCCGGACTAGCGGGGGGGACAGATACGCAGTATTTT. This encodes CASNPGLAGGTDTQYF.